Here is one TCR beta chain with its context. Antigen unknown. 13 Jbeta primers and 60 Vbeta primers were used for the PCR. Assay: immunoSEQ multiplex PCR; the TCRdb copy retains only in-frame clones and omits some. The sample lists about 160,000 clones, around four fifths occurring once. This entry belongs to a study of cytomegalovirus exposure and HLA in healthy donors. The V end lost 5 bases, the J end lost 4 bases, and 9 bases lay between the germline ends. The germline V gene encodes CDR1 SSHAT and CDR2 FNYEAQ (reference sequence). The CDR3 spans 13 residues. Findings and caveats of the study: What a later analysis showed was that several of the most significant clusters appeared linked to common viral pathogens. As immune exposure information, only CMV serostatus was available. Highly shared sequence variants in one cluster were likely a sequencing artifact.

The sequencing sample was made of PBMCs. The TCR was taken from a woman in her 30s in good health and CMV-seronegative. The chain joins TRBV7-7 to TRBJ2-1; D is perhaps TRBD2 (6 bases). The CDR3 bases are TGTGCCAGCAGCGAAGGACTATACAATGAGCAGTTCTTC. It is translated as CASSEGLYNEQFF.